This T cell receptor (beta chain) was captured in a study of Tregs in tolerant kidney transplant recipients. About the study: Related graft donors supplied nonmyeloablative bone marrow transplants, and mixed chimerism was transient. General study points: Validation in larger populations is needed because few patients were studied.

Comment on this clone: Its antigen remains unknown.

Thawed PBMCs were FACS-sorted into unstimulated CD4+CD25+CD127- regulatory T cells, CD4+CD25- non-regulatory cells, CD4 and CD8 cells. Only in-frame clones appear in the TCRdb table, and some are missing; sequencing was by immunoSEQ multiplex PCR. The profile shows roughly 80,000 clones, 95% to 98% of them singletons. The V and J ends lost 7 bases and 2 bases respectively, with 9 bases between them. Germline assignment: CDR1 SEHNR and CDR2 FQNEAQ (reference sequence). The CDR3 covers 13 residues. This TCR came from a human donor who received a combined kidney and bone marrow transplant. The starting material was CD4+ T cells from blood, obtained before the transplant. The chain combines TRBV7-9 with TRBJ1-5; D is possibly TRBD1 (6 bases). In DNA, the CDR3 is TGTGCCAGCACCAAGGGGGGCAATCAGCCCCAGCATTTT. Translating it yields CASTKGGNQPQHF.